This passage covers 32 T cell receptor beta chains from one sample sequenced in a study of T cell changes during pregnancy in multiple sclerosis. Profiled with immunoSEQ multiplex PCR; TCRdb holds only in-frame clones, not every one. The sample holds roughly 69,000 clones; around 92% are singletons and the top ten take over 1.3%. Specimen: peripheral blood, collected after pregnancy. The receptor set was obtained from a female donor with multiple sclerosis, enrolled in a pregnancy study.

The count of this clone is one. This chain connects TRBV19 to TRBJ1-1; no reliable D call. This CDR3 region has 12 residues. The germline V gene has CDR1 LNHDA and CDR2 SQIVND (reference sequence). V was clipped by 3 bases and J by 5 bases, with 7 bases between them. The CDR3 nucleotides are TGTGCCAGTAGTATGCGGAGGACTGAAGCTTTCTTT. As protein: CASSMRRTEAFF.

The chain links TRBV14 to TRBJ2-3, with D possibly TRBD1 on 6 matching bases. CDR3 length: 15 amino acids. Germline V gene sequence: CDR1 SGHDN, CDR2 FVKESK. The germline V and J ends were trimmed by 4 bases and 3 bases, with 14 bases remaining between them. In DNA form, the CDR3 reads TGTGCCAGCAGCCCGCAGGGGTTCAGGACAGATACGCAGTATTTT. Amino acid sequence: CASSPQGFRTDTQYF.

The chain employs TRBV5-6 and TRBJ2-1; the match to TRBD2 covers 13 bases. This CDR3 is 15 amino acids long. Germline-derived CDR1 and CDR2 are SGHDT and YYEEEE. J gave up 4 bases and V 3 bases, and 1 base lay outside the gene matches. The CDR3 region has the DNA TGTGCCAGCAGCTCGACTAGCGGGAGGTACAATGAGCAGTTCTTC. Its protein is CASSSTSGRYNEQFF.

The chain is built from TRBV7-2 and TRBJ2-1; D is uncertain. Germline CDR1 SGHTA, CDR2 FQGNSA. The CDR3 is 12 residues long. V lost 2 bases, J lost 9 bases, and 8 bases lay in between. The CDR3 coding sequence is TGTGCCAGCAGCTTACCCCCTTCTGAGCAGTTCTTC. It yields the protein CASSLPPSEQFF.

The J gene is TRBJ1-1, the V gene TRBV28; 7 bases align to TRBD1. In germline, CDR1 is MDHEN, CDR2 SYDVKM. The CDR3 is 14 residues long. V shed 6 bases, J shed 2 bases, and the junction held 6 bases outside the gene matches. CDR3: CASSPAGGNTEAFF. The CDR3 DNA reads as TGTGCCAGCAGCCCCGCAGGGGGAAACACTGAAGCTTTCTTT.

The chain links TRBV7-2 to TRBJ2-5; 10 bases map to TRBD2. This CDR3 comprises 16 residues. The germline V gene has CDR1 SGHTA and CDR2 FQGNSA. V gave up 2 bases and J gave up 0 bases; unmatched junction bases: 3. In nucleotides, the CDR3 is TGTGCCAGCAGCTTAATACTAGCGGGGTACCAAGAGACCCAGTACTTC. Residues: CASSLILAGYQETQYF.

This clone turned up a few times. The chain has TRBV6-6 and TRBJ1-4, with D possibly TRBD1 on 6 matching bases. The CDR3 totals 14 residues. The germline V and J ends were trimmed by 11 bases and 4 bases, with 17 bases remaining between them. The germline V gene has CDR1 MNHNY and CDR2 SVGAGI (reference sequence). The CDR3 region has the DNA TGTGCCGCCTCCCATACAGGGAATAATGAAAAACTGTTTTTT. Translated: CAASHTGNNEKLFF.

As DNA, the CDR3 is TGTGCCAGCAGTGAAGGGGTGGAGAAGTTTCAGCCCCAGCATTTT. Its translation: CASSEGVEKFQPQHF. The chain employs TRBV6-1 and TRBJ1-5; D gene ambiguous. The CDR3 has 15 amino acids. Trimming left V 1 base short and J 6 bases short, with 13 bases between. The germline CDR1 and CDR2 sequences are MNHNS and SASEGT.

The chain links TRBV7-9 to TRBJ2-1; 12 positions agree with TRBD2. V lost 5 bases to trimming and J lost 7 bases; unmatched junction nucleotides: 9. The CDR3 has 16 amino acids. CDR1 SEHNR and CDR2 FQNEAQ come from the germline V gene (reference sequence). The CDR3 sequence is CASSVSGTSGLNEQFF. In DNA form, the CDR3 reads TGTGCCAGCAGCGTATCCGGGACTAGCGGGCTTAATGAGCAGTTCTTC. The full variable domain, in which reference TRBV7-9 and TRBJ2-1 provide the parts outside the CDR3, is DTGVSQNPRHKITKRGQNVTFRCDPISEHNRLYWYRQTLGQGPEFLTYFQNEAQLEKSRLLSDRFSAERPKGSFSTLEIQRTEQGDSAMYLCASSVSGTSGLNEQFFGPGTRLTVL.

The J gene is TRBJ2-7, the V gene TRBV2; 11 positions match TRBD1. The junction had 7 bases not matched to a gene; V was cut back by 7 bases and J by 2 bases. This CDR3 comprises 15 residues. The V gene's germline CDR1 is SNHLY and CDR2 FYNNEI. The CDR3 DNA reads TGTGCCAGCAACGGCGGGACAGGGGGGACCTACGAGCAGTACTTC. Translated, it gives CASNGGTGGTYEQYF. Based on the CDR3 plus reference TRBV2 and TRBJ2-7, the full variable domain is EPEVTQTPSHQVTQMGQEVILRCVPISNHLYFYWYRQILGQKVEFLVSFYNNEISEKSEIFDDQFSVERPDGSNFTLKIRSTKLEDSAMYFCASNGGTGGTYEQYFGPGTRLTVT.

On this clone itself: Other DNA sequences from this sample encode an identical CDR3 as well. This chain uses TRBV2 with TRBJ2-3; TRBD2 matches 13 bases. The CDR3 spans 16 residues. Unmatched junction bases numbered 3, after V lost 2 bases and J lost 4 bases. CDR1 is SNHLY and CDR2 is FYNNEI in the germline V gene. CDR3 in DNA: TGTGCCAGCAGTGAAAGGACTAGCGGGAGCGCAGATACGCAGTATTTT. Encoded protein: CASSERTSGSADTQYF.

The chain carries TRBV11-2 and TRBJ2-2, with TRBD2 matching 9 bases. J gave up 6 bases and V 6 bases, and 5 bases lay outside the gene matches. The CDR3 covers 14 residues. The germline CDR1 and CDR2 sequences are SGHAT and FQNNGV. The CDR3 nucleotides are TGTGCCAGCAGACCGACTAGCGGACCCGGGGAGCTGTTTTTT. It is translated as CASRPTSGPGELFF.

The chain combines TRBV21-1 with TRBJ2-1; TRBD2, the D gene given by the table, was not confirmed from the DNA. TRBV21-1 is a documented pseudogene. The CDR3 is 16 residues long. Written as DNA, the CDR3 is TGTGCCAGCAGCAAAGGCGGGACTAGCCAGTGCAATGAGCAGTTCTTC. This codes for CASSKGGTSQCNEQFF.

The count of this clone is one. The genes are TRBV5-4 and TRBJ2-7, with 9 bases fitting TRBD1. Unmatched junction bases numbered 6, after V lost 2 bases and J lost 0 bases. Germline CDR1 reads SGHNT; CDR2 reads YYREEE (reference sequence). This CDR3 region has 16 residues. In DNA form, the CDR3 reads TGTGCCAGCAGCTTCAACCGGGACAGGGACTCCTACGAGCAGTACTTC. This encodes CASSFNRDRDSYEQYF.

The chain recombines TRBV5-1 with TRBJ2-3, with D maybe TRBD2 (6 bases). Trimming cost V 0 bases and J 2 bases, with 13 bases left between them. Germline CDR1 reads SGHRS; CDR2 reads YFSETQ. The CDR3 extends over 16 amino acids. In DNA, the CDR3 is TGCGCCAGCAGCTTGGGGGGACTCGATTACACAGATACGCAGTATTTT. As protein: CASSLGGLDYTDTQYF.

The rearrangement joins TRBV5-1 to TRBJ2-6, with TRBD2 matching 7 bases. Per germline, CDR1 SGHRS and CDR2 YFSETQ. V was pared by 2 bases and J by 12 bases, with 20 bases of the junction left unmatched. CDR3 length equals 18 residues. CDR3 loop: CASSLGLGTGGSGSVLTF. The CDR3 coding sequence is TGCGCCAGCAGCTTAGGACTAGGCACGGGAGGCTCAGGTTCCGTCCTGACTTTC.

The chain couples TRBV6-4 to TRBJ2-3, with D possibly TRBD2 on 5 matching bases. V was pared by 6 bases and J by 8 bases, with 21 bases between. Germline CDR1 is MRHNA and CDR2 is SNTAGT. The CDR3 loop spans 15 amino acids. The CDR3: CASSEGGGSQATQYF. CDR3 in DNA: TGTGCCAGCAGCGAAGGAGGCGGGTCTCAGGCTACGCAGTATTTT.

J is TRBJ2-4 and V is TRBV18; tentative D call: TRBD1 (6 bases). The V gene's germline CDR1 is KGHSH and CDR2 LQKENI. The CDR3 loop spans 13 amino acids. Trimming left V 3 bases short and J 8 bases short, with 11 bases between. CDR3 loop: CASSPGQSDIQYF. CDR3 nucleotide sequence: TGTGCCAGCTCACCCGGACAGTCGGACATTCAGTACTTC.

This clone has just a few counts. The chain uses TRBV6-1 and TRBJ1-2, with D unclear. Per germline, CDR1 MNHNS and CDR2 SASEGT. CDR3 size: 12 residues. V lost 8 bases and J 4 bases, leaving 11 bases between the germline ends. As DNA, the CDR3 is TGTGCCAGCCCTTACTTAGTCTATGGCTACACCTTC. Amino acids: CASPYLVYGYTF.

The rearrangement links TRBV2 to TRBJ2-7, with a possible D match to TRBD1 (7 bases). Trimming removed 5 bases from V and 5 bases from J, with 22 bases in between. The CDR3 runs to 16 residues. From germline, CDR1 is SNHLY and CDR2 FYNNEI. The DNA for the CDR3 is TGTGCCAGCAGTTCTCGCGTTAGCAGGGGGAGGCACGAGCAGTACTTC. This translates into CASSSRVSRGRHEQYF.

V usage is TRBV2 and J usage is TRBJ2-5; 8 bases match TRBD1. Germline CDR1 reads SNHLY; CDR2 reads FYNNEI. V lost 6 bases and J lost 4; bases outside the gene matches: 7. The CDR3 runs 14 residues. The CDR3 nucleotides read TGTGCCAGCAGGACCAGGGGGCGCATAGAGACCCAGTACTTC. Translating it yields CASRTRGRIETQYF.

The chain carries TRBV7-9 and TRBJ2-3, with 10 nucleotides matching TRBD2. Germline CDR1 SEHNR, CDR2 FQNEAQ (reference sequence). CDR3 length: 16 amino acids. The V segment lost 3 bases and the J segment 6 bases; nucleotides outside the gene matches: 9. The CDR3 is CASSFRAGGPVDTQYF. Here the CDR3 DNA reads TGTGCCAGCAGCTTTAGAGCGGGAGGGCCTGTTGATACGCAGTATTTT.

J is TRBJ1-2 and V is TRBV29-1; perhaps TRBD1 as D (5 bases). From germline, CDR1 is SQVTM and CDR2 ANQGSEA. The CDR3 has 16 residues. V lost 3 bases and J lost 1, with 18 bases in between. CDR3 nucleotide sequence: TGCAGCGTTGAGACCCCCAGGGTACCAAATAACTATGGCTACACCTTC. As protein: CSVETPRVPNNYGYTF.

The chain recombines TRBV5-6 with TRBJ2-7, with 9 positions matching TRBD1. This CDR3 is 16 amino acids long. Losses at the gene ends were 2 bases for V and 1 base for J; bases not matched to a gene: 7. Germline V gene lookup returns CDR1 SGHDT and CDR2 YYEEEE. CDR3 DNA: TGTGCCAGCAGCTTCGGACAGGGGTTTCTGTCCTACGAGCAGTACTTC. It encodes CASSFGQGFLSYEQYF. The full variable domain, its missing parts supplied by reference TRBV5-6 and TRBJ2-7, is DAGVTQSPTHLIKTRGQQVTLRCSPKSGHDTVSWYQQALGQGPQFIFQYYEEEERQRGNFPDRFSGHQFPNYSSELNVNALLLGDSALYLCASSFGQGFLSYEQYFGPGTRLTVT.

J is TRBJ2-7 and V is TRBV4-1; TRBD2 matches at 14 bases. This CDR3 is 16 amino acids long. V shed 3 bases, J shed 7 bases, and the junction held 8 bases outside the gene matches. Germline lookup yields CDR1 MGHRA and CDR2 YSYEKL. CDR3 region: CASSQTSGLAGVEQYF. The CDR3 DNA is TGCGCCAGCAGCCAGACGTCGGGACTAGCGGGAGTTGAGCAGTACTTC.

This clone was detected ten times or more. The rearrangement joins TRBV7-9 to TRBJ1-1, with D hard to call. Germline CDR1 reads SEHNR; CDR2 reads FQNEAQ (reference sequence). The CDR3 is 12 residues long. Trimming left V 2 bases short and J 4 bases short, with 5 bases between. CDR3 sequence (DNA): TGTGCCAGCAGCTTATCGGGCACTGAAGCTTTCTTT. Amino acids: CASSLSGTEAFF.

This chain uses TRBV5-1 with TRBJ2-5, with D possibly being TRBD1 (5 bases). The CDR3 loop spans 13 amino acids. Trimming took 8 bases from V and 2 from J, leaving 13 bases between them. Germline CDR1 and CDR2: SGHRS and YFSETQ. The CDR3 region has the DNA TGCGCCAGTTACCGTGGGGCACAAGAGACCCAGTACTTC. This sequence encodes CASYRGAQETQYF. The whole variable domain, filled in from reference TRBV5-1 and TRBJ2-5, reads KAGVTQTPRYLIKTRGQQVTLSCSPISGHRSVSWYQQTPGQGLQFLFEYFSETQRNKGNFPGRFSGRQFSNSRSEMNVSTLELGDSALYLCASYRGAQETQYFGPGTRLLVL.

The rearrangement joins TRBV11-2 to TRBJ1-2; D might be TRBD1 (6 bases). Per the germline V gene, CDR1 is SGHAT and CDR2 is FQNNGV. The V end was cut by 5 bases, the J end by 3 bases, with 19 bases between. CDR3 length equals 16 residues. CDR3 DNA: TGTGCCAGCAGCCCCGGACAGCTATCAACTCACTATGGCTACACCTTC. It is translated as CASSPGQLSTHYGYTF.

The V and J genes are TRBV6-5 and TRBJ1-1, with D possibly TRBD1 on 5 matching bases. There are 14 residues in the CDR3. In germline, CDR1 is MNHEY, CDR2 SVGAGI. V was trimmed by 3 bases and J by 3 bases, leaving 11 bases between them. CDR3 amino acids: CASSYDEGDTEAFF. CDR3 nucleotide sequence: TGTGCCAGCAGTTATGACGAAGGGGACACTGAAGCTTTCTTT.

This chain connects TRBV5-1 to TRBJ2-7, with 7 positions matching TRBD2. CDR1 and CDR2 (germline): SGHRS, YFSETQ. V gave up 4 bases and J gave up 7 bases; unmatched junction bases: 8. This CDR3 comprises 13 residues. CDR3: CASSAGGRQEQYF. The CDR3 region has the DNA TGCGCCAGCAGCGCCGGGGGGAGACAGGAGCAGTACTTC.

The chain is built from TRBV14 and TRBJ1-2, with D perhaps matching TRBD1 (5 bases). V lost 4 bases and J 7 bases, leaving 13 bases between the germline ends. This CDR3 comprises 13 residues. Germline CDR1 reads SGHDN; CDR2 reads FVKESK. The CDR3 DNA follows: TGTGCCAGCAGCCCGTCCTCCAGGGTTGGCTACACCTTC. Translating it yields CASSPSSRVGYTF.

The chain recombines TRBV7-3 with TRBJ2-1; D is perhaps TRBD2 (5 bases). The CDR3 sequence is 14 residues long. Germline values: CDR1 SGHTA, CDR2 FQGTGA. V was pared by 5 bases and J by 3 bases, with 11 bases between. CDR3 amino acids: CASSPSGSYNEQFF. In DNA form, the CDR3 reads TGTGCCAGCAGCCCCTCGGGGAGCTACAATGAGCAGTTCTTC. Filled out from reference TRBV7-3 and TRBJ2-1, the complete variable domain reads GAGVSQTPSNKVTEKGKYVELRCDPISGHTALYWYRQSLGQGPEFLIYFQGTGAADDSGLPNDRFFAVRPEGSVSTLKIQRTERGDSAVYLCASSPSGSYNEQFFGPGTRLTVL.